Here is one TCR beta chain with its context. Its antigen is undetermined. The CDR3 has 16 residues. Germline trimming cut 3 bases from V and 8 bases from J; bases unmatched to any gene: 11. Germline CDR1 is MDHEN and CDR2 is SYDVKM. This record belongs to a study of T cell responses to AZD1222 COVID-19 vaccine. Overall study results and limits: Vaccine-associated CD4 TCRs spanned spike, dominant at 160-218 and 743-854. Clonal diversity was possibly underestimated; the donors were predominantly white British and more often female. Only a handful of individuals given AZD1222 were seropositive at baseline. Repertoire sampling happened only post peak T cell response.

Sequencing used immunoSEQ multiplex PCR; TCRdb keeps in-frame clones, though not all of them. The data contain about 180,000 clones, about 93% of them seen just once; the ten biggest clones take up around 0.93%. This sequence was found in an adult who received the MenACWY meningococcal vaccine as a control. The chain joins TRBV28 to TRBJ1-4, with 8 bases aligning to TRBD1. Specimen: peripheral blood, collected 28 days after the second dose of the MenACWY control vaccine. The CDR3 loop is CASSFEGTGLAEKLFF. The CDR3 DNA sequence: TGTGCCAGCAGTTTTGAGGGGACAGGCCTTGCAGAAAAACTGTTTTTT.